The T cell receptor (beta chain) described here comes from a study of blood T cells in healthy people across ages. Study results and limitations: Per-million-T-cell TCR beta diversity fell roughly linearly with age.

Next came a second PCR, run for about 7 to 12 cycles, which used a sample-barcoded 5' primer along with a J-beta primer mix. TCRdb processed the 5' RACE reads anew with MiXCR; each CDR3 protein has one entry. Of more than 900,000 distinct CDR3 sequences in the sample, almost 25% are singletons; the top ten hold around 0.75%. The germline gives CDR1 MNHEY, CDR2 SVGAGI. The CDR3 is 12 amino acids. On this clonotype: Its antigen remains unknown.

This same sample was also part of a study on T cells of mothers and their children. That report adds: The cDNA synthesis received all extracted RNA, at about 1.5 ug per 15 ul.

The V gene is TRBV6-5, the J gene TRBJ2-2, with D perhaps being TRBD1 or TRBD2 (6 bases each). The sequence was obtained from a girl aged 2 to 10 in good health. The sequencing input was blood. The CDR3 region is CLSRGDTGELFF. As DNA, the CDR3 is TGTCTCTCAAGGGGGGACACCGGGGAGCTGTTTTTT.